This entry features one TCR beta chain sequence. The clone's antigen remains unknown. No quality values exist for individual bases; no much larger clone is one base distant. This record comes from a study of response to subunit inactivated influenza vaccine listed by TCRdb under 2018. With respect to the entire study: Deep quantitative T cell receptor repertoire profiling was used in the study to track responses to a trivalent subunit inactivated influenza vaccine.

What the work shows at the level of the full study, not this receptor alone: The authors suggested that each seasonal influenza vaccination may recruit only a limited number of new T cells.

Library preparation employed RT-PCR. Sequencing relied on an Illumina HiSeq 2500. The public reads were quality trimmed at Q25 with fastp and then assembled into clones with MiXCR by TCRdb, keeping productive beta chains. Each entry is one CDR3 protein sequence, shown with its most common DNA and genes. This sample has hundreds of thousands of distinct CDR3 sequences in its table, and approximately 14% of those were observed once. The ten largest clones represent around 10% of the sample. The germline V gene (reference sequence) specifies GTSNPN as CDR1 and SVGIG as CDR2. The CDR3 holds 15 amino acids from the cysteine to the phenylalanine. Of the read, only the CDR3 DNA is kept; its 45 bases are in frame from base 1. V and J are truncated by 2 bases and 1 base respectively, leaving an intervening sequence of 15 bases.

The sample consisted of PBMCs from blood, taken roughly 12 days after vaccination. Recombination connected TRBV30 to TRBJ2-7, and the D gene may be TRBD2, 6 bases matching. The sequence was collected from a man aged 45-60 years who received an inactivated influenza vaccine. Donor details come from another sample of the same person, matched by shared clones. The DNA sequence reads TGTGCCTGGAGTTATGGGATGGGGGGTTCCTACGAGCAGTACTTC. Its amino acids are CAWSYGMGGSYEQYF.